This T cell receptor beta chain was profiled in a study of blood T cell repertoires in COVID-19. CDR1 and CDR2 from the germline V gene are SEHNR and FQNEAQ (reference sequence). The CDR3 is made up of 13 amino acids. After removal of 5 bases from V and 9 bases from J, the junction contained 7 bases not matched to a gene. In the original analysis: It was from reference gene primer amplification that nucleated cell counts were estimated. Sequenced by immunoSEQ multiplex PCR; TCRdb stores in-frame clones only, minus some. The V and J calls and the clone size are those of that table, but D and trimming were determined from the DNA. The top ten clones hold around 12% of a sample with 70,000 to 95,000 clones, about four fifths of them seen once.

What was sequenced was peripheral blood. The V and J genes are TRBV7-9 and TRBJ2-1; TRBD2 matches 7 bases. This sequence originates from a woman aged 40 to 50 with active or convalescent COVID-19. Here the CDR3 DNA reads TGTGCCAGCAGCACTACCGGGGAGGGTGAGCAGTTCTTC. This encodes CASSTTGEGEQFF.